The 18 T cell receptor beta chains presented below share a single source sample, sequenced in a study of beta chain features in type 1 diabetes. Since all of the isolated RNA was reverse transcribed, expressed TCRB transcripts were what got sequenced. Only in-frame clones appear in the TCRdb table, and some are missing; sequencing was by immunoSEQ multiplex PCR. The sample includes a few hundred thousand clones, approximately 30% seen only once; the top ten take 0.05% to 0.065%. Sequenced material: naive CD4+ T cells from blood. The receptors come from a young man in good health.

The J gene is TRBJ2-6, the V gene TRBV29-1, with 8 bases that match TRBD1. The V and J ends lost 6 bases and 2 bases, in that order; junction bases with no gene match: 0. Germline lookup yields CDR1 SQVTM and CDR2 ANQGSEA. The CDR3 spans 13 residues. This CDR3 reads CSVTGAGANVLTF. In DNA form, the CDR3 reads TGCAGCGTGACAGGGGCTGGGGCCAACGTCCTGACTTTC.

CDR3 sequence: CASSTRLAGSYNEQFF. In DNA form, the CDR3 reads TGTGCCAGCAGCACTAGACTAGCGGGAAGCTACAATGAGCAGTTCTTC. The rearrangement uses TRBV7-2 and TRBJ2-1; 11 positions agree with TRBD2. The CDR3 has 16 amino acids. J gave up 3 bases and V 5 bases, and 6 bases lay outside the gene matches. Germline V gives CDR1 SGHTA, CDR2 FQGNSA.

This chain links TRBV7-6 with TRBJ1-5, with D uncertain. Trimming left V 1 base short and J 3 bases short, with 4 bases between. The length of the CDR3 is 13 residues. The germline CDR1 and CDR2 sequences are SGHVS and FNYEAQ. The CDR3 DNA is TGTGCCAGCAGCTTAGACACCAATCAGCCCCAGCATTTT. Protein product: CASSLDTNQPQHF. Full variable domain (rest looked up from reference TRBV7-6 and TRBJ1-5): GAGVSQSPRYKVTKRGQDVALRCDPISGHVSLYWYRQALGQGPEFLTYFNYEAQQDKSGLPNDRFSAERPEGSISTLTIQRTEQRDSAMYRCASSLDTNQPQHFGDGTRLSIL.

This clone was seen a few times. The V call is TRBV30, the J call TRBJ2-5; D unresolved. CDR1 GTSNPN and CDR2 SVGIG come from the germline V gene (reference sequence). The CDR3 length is 12 residues. The V gene lost 0 bases and the J gene lost 11 bases, with 13 bases spanning the gap. The CDR3 loop is CAWSVLPFKQYF. In nucleotides, the CDR3 is TGTGCCTGGAGTGTATTGCCTTTCAAGCAGTACTTC.

The CDR3 DNA reads as TGCAGCGTTGTGGGACTAGTTCACCACGAGCAGTACTTC. Protein sequence: CSVVGLVHHEQYF. The gene calls are TRBV29-1 and TRBJ2-7; 8 nucleotides align to TRBD2. Germline CDR1 and CDR2: SQVTM and ANQGSEA. V was pared by 4 bases and J by 5 bases, with 7 bases of the junction left unmatched. The CDR3 length is 13 residues.

This chain joins TRBV7-9 and TRBJ2-3; weak D call: TRBD1 (6 bases). The CDR3 length is 14 residues. Per germline, CDR1 SEHNR and CDR2 FQNEAQ (reference sequence). Trimming cost V 5 bases and J 3 bases, with 12 bases left between them. The DNA for the CDR3 is TGTGCCAGCAGCCAGGGGCAGGGGACAGATACGCAGTATTTT. This codes for CASSQGQGTDTQYF.

The chain links TRBV2 to TRBJ2-2; possible D gene TRBD1, 6 bases. Deletions cut 6 bases from V and 5 bases from J, with 10 bases between. Germline CDR1 SNHLY, CDR2 FYNNEI. The CDR3 extends over 13 amino acids. The CDR3 region has the DNA TGTGCCAGCAGCCCCAGGGGTACCGGGGAGCTGTTTTTT. It yields the protein CASSPRGTGELFF.

The genes are TRBV2 and TRBJ2-5, with a tentative D call TRBD2 (6 bases). This CDR3 contains 14 residues. Trimming took off 7 bases at V and 0 bases at J, with 12 bases between the two ends. In germline, CDR1 is SNHLY, CDR2 FYNNEI. The CDR3 bases are TGTGCCAGCAAATTAGCGGAGTACCAAGAGACCCAGTACTTC. Encoded protein: CASKLAEYQETQYF.

This clone was counted between two and nine times. The rearrangement uses TRBV29-1 and TRBJ1-1, with D maybe TRBD1 (5 bases). Germline V lookup: CDR1 SQVTM, CDR2 ANQGSEA. This CDR3 comprises 15 residues. With 1 base removed from V and 0 bases from J, the gap between germline ends came to 12 bases. The CDR3 DNA is TGCAGCGTTGAAGCGCGGGGCCGGATGAACACTGAAGCTTTCTTT. Its protein is CSVEARGRMNTEAFF.

This clone was detected only a few times. The same CDR3 can be traced to other DNA sequences in this sample. The chain is built from TRBV30 and TRBJ1-5, with TRBD1 as a possible D gene (5 bases). The CDR3 runs to 14 residues. The germline CDR1 and CDR2 sequences are GTSNPN and SVGIG (reference sequence). V was trimmed by 0 bases and J by 5 bases, leaving 11 bases between them. CDR3 loop: CAWSVLRGDQPQHF. CDR3 DNA sequence: TGTGCCTGGAGTGTACTCCGGGGGGATCAGCCCCAGCATTTT.

The chain is built from TRBV4-3 and TRBJ2-3, with D tentatively TRBD1 or TRBD2 (5 bases each). The CDR3 consists of 15 residues. CDR1 LGHNA and CDR2 YSLEER come from the germline V gene. Trimming stripped 3 bases from V and 2 bases from J, with 12 bases between. DNA of the CDR3: TGCGCCAGCAGCCATCAGGGACGGGCCACAGATACGCAGTATTTT. It is translated as CASSHQGRATDTQYF.

This clone was observed a few times. The gene calls are TRBV4-3 and TRBJ1-4; D gene unclear. The CDR3 loop spans 9 amino acids. The germline V gene has CDR1 LGHNA and CDR2 YSLEER. The germline V and J ends were trimmed by 9 bases and 8 bases, with 4 bases remaining between them. The chain's CDR3 is CARKEKLFF. CDR3 nucleotide sequence: TGCGCCAGGAAGGAAAAACTGTTTTTT.

The chain couples TRBV5-1 to TRBJ2-5; the D is unclear. CDR1 and CDR2 from the germline V gene are SGHRS and YFSETQ. The length of the CDR3 is 14 residues. The V end lost 2 bases, the J end lost 4 bases, and 12 bases lay between the germline ends. In nucleotides, the CDR3 is TGCGCCAGCAGCTTCCCCCCCTCGGGAGAGACCCAGTACTTC. Translating it yields CASSFPPSGETQYF.

Only a few counts were recorded for this clone. The rearrangement uses TRBV15 and TRBJ1-2; D is perhaps TRBD1 (6 bases). The CDR3 is made up of 17 amino acids. Trimming removed 5 bases from V and 2 bases from J, with 21 bases in between. Germline V gives CDR1 LNHNV, CDR2 YYDKDF (reference sequence). The DNA of the CDR3 is TGTGCCACCAGCGGCTCTGGGCAGGGGTACCGAAACTATGGCTACACCTTC. Residues: CATSGSGQGYRNYGYTF. Variable domain in full (rest from reference TRBV15 and TRBJ1-2): DAMVIQNPRYQVTQFGKPVTLSCSQTLNHNVMYWYQQKSSQAPKLLFHYYDKDFNNEADTPDNFQSRRPNTSFCFLDIRSPGLGDTAMYLCATSGSGQGYRNYGYTFGSGTRLTVV.

The rearrangement links TRBV9 to TRBJ2-1, with TRBD1 matching over 7 bases. V lost 0 bases and J lost 4; bases outside the gene matches: 7. This CDR3 comprises 16 residues. Germline V CDR1 and CDR2: SGDLS, YYNGEE. The CDR3, as DNA: TGTGCCAGCAGCGTAGGGTCCGGGACAGCTTACAATGAGCAGTTCTTC. Its translation is CASSVGSGTAYNEQFF.

The CDR3 DNA is TGTGCCAGCAGTTTTTCCCGGACCTACAATGAGCAGTTCTTC. This codes for CASSFSRTYNEQFF. The V and J genes are TRBV28 and TRBJ2-1; D unresolved. Trimming left V 3 bases short and J 2 bases short, with 8 bases between. Germline CDR1 MDHEN, CDR2 SYDVKM. CDR3 length: 14 residues.

This clone was detected a few times. The V and J genes are TRBV7-9 and TRBJ1-2; unclear D gene. Germline CDR1 is SEHNR and CDR2 is FQNEAQ (reference sequence). The V end was cut by 4 bases, the J end by 4 bases, with 7 bases between. The CDR3 is 12 residues long. The CDR3 bases are TGTGCCAGCAGCTCCGACACCTATGGCTACACCTTC. It is translated as CASSSDTYGYTF. The full variable domain, with the rest looked up from reference TRBV7-9 and TRBJ1-2, is DTGVSQNPRHKITKRGQNVTFRCDPISEHNRLYWYRQTLGQGPEFLTYFQNEAQLEKSRLLSDRFSAERPKGSFSTLEIQRTEQGDSAMYLCASSSDTYGYTFGSGTRLTVV.

J is TRBJ2-5 and V is TRBV6-6; D is undetermined. The CDR3 spans 12 residues. Per germline, CDR1 MNHNY and CDR2 SVGAGI (reference sequence). Trimming pared 6 bases from V and 4 bases from J, leaving 9 bases between. The CDR3 nucleotides read TGTGCCAGCAGATCGGAAGGAGAGACCCAGTACTTC. It encodes CASRSEGETQYF.